This T cell receptor (beta chain) is drawn from a study of cytomegalovirus exposure and HLA in healthy donors. Regarding the study as a whole: A later analysis revealed that TCR association rates differed between HLA loci, peaking at DRB1 and bottoming out at HLA-C. Later on, analysis showed that most CMV-associated TCR beta chains appeared to be HLA-restricted. Three chains tied to CMV proved CMV antigen-specific in vitro.

PCR was performed using 60 Vbeta and 13 Jbeta primers. Sequencing used immunoSEQ multiplex PCR; TCRdb keeps in-frame clones, though not all of them. The sample has 170,000 or so clones, 75% to 85% seen once. Turning to this clone: Its antigen remains unknown.

This receptor was identified in a man aged 50 to 59 in good health and CMV-seropositive. The specimen was PBMCs.

CDR3 in DNA: TGTGCCAGCAGCTTAGGAGGGGGCGGATTCGGGGAGACCCAGTACTTC. Translated, it gives CASSLGGGGFGETQYF. This chain joins TRBV13 and TRBJ2-5; 7 bases match TRBD1. The junction had 9 bases not matched to a gene; V was cut back by 0 bases and J by 5 bases. This CDR3 spans 16 amino acids. The germline gives CDR1 PRHDT, CDR2 FYEKMQ (reference sequence). Using reference TRBV13 and TRBJ2-5 for the parts outside the CDR3, the full variable domain is AAGVIQSPRHLIKEKRETATLKCYPIPRHDTVYWYQQGPGQDPQFLISFYEKMQSDKGSIPDRFSAQQFSDYHSELNMSSLELGDSALYFCASSLGGGGFGETQYFGPGTRLLVL.